This T cell receptor (beta chain) was observed in a study of CD8+CD57+ T cells in acquired aplastic anemia. Study context: Mean yield of DNA from sorted CD4+ and CD8+ cells was approximately 3 ug.

CD8+CD57+ cell expansion had been shown by flow cytometry in patients chosen for sequencing. Each patient had severe acquired aplastic anemia. By its share, this clonotype is medium-sized. Its antigen is unknown. Overall study results and limits: Statistical testing detected no significant gap in CD8+ Simpson's diversity between patients and controls. Patients and controls shared twenty-nine CD8+ CDR3 sequences.

Trimming removed 5 bases at V and 6 bases at J, with 10 bases between. CDR3 length equals 12 residues. The germline V gene encodes CDR1 KGHDR and CDR2 SFDVKD. Researchers used genomic DNA as the template to profile TCR beta VDJ and CDR3. TCRdb itself ran the reads through MiXCR, one entry per CDR3 protein. The sample contains under 200,000 distinct CDR3 sequences, 40% to 55% of which appear only once. This clonotype was sampled from a human donor with aplastic anemia. The sample was sorted CD4+, CD8+, or CD8+CD57+ T cells (not recorded which) from PBMCs. This chain uses TRBV24-1 with TRBJ2-7; D gene unclear. Here the CDR3 DNA reads TGTGCCACCAGTGTATCCCTTTCCGAGCAGTACGTC. Protein product: CATSVSLSEQYV.